This T cell receptor beta chain was recorded in a study of T cells after yellow fever vaccination. Study in general: Fractions low in cell number were prepared with SMART-Seq v4 Ultra Low Input. Study-wide results and caveats: Clonotypes shared by both compartments, CD4 and CD8, made up a small share. Clones that expanded after primary vaccination mostly reappeared after the booster (roughly 96% CD4, 75% to 90% CD8).

J gave up 7 bases and V 10 bases, and 12 bases lay outside the gene matches. Germline lookup yields CDR1 ENHRY and CDR2 SYGVKD. CDR3 size: 15 residues. As to this clonotype: What it recognizes is unknown.

Synthesis of TCR cDNA relied on 5'RACE template switching, which attached a universal primer site and UMIs. Via MiXCR, TCRdb re-called the 5' RACE reads, giving one row per CDR3 protein. The sample records some 320,000 distinct CDR3 sequences, roughly 10% being singletons. The chain is built from TRBV10-3 and TRBJ2-2; the match to TRBD1 covers 10 bases. This receptor was identified in a man between 18 and 29 years old who received the YFV17D yellow fever vaccine. Sequencing was performed on CD4+ T cells sorted from PBMCs, taken 45 days after the yellow fever booster vaccination. CDR3 protein: CATMRGQGGFGELFF. The CDR3 DNA reads as TGTGCCACCATGCGTGGACAGGGGGGATTCGGGGAGCTGTTTTTT.